The 29 T cell receptor beta chains below all came from one sample that was sequenced in a study of Ad26.COV2.S vaccination and SARS-CoV-2 variants. The treatment denotes: some 20 received Ad26.COV2.S at low or high dose, single or two shots; several received placebo; per-sample allocation not given. After the first vaccine or placebo injection, samples were drawn on day 63. Sequencing was performed with immunoSEQ multiplex PCR; in TCRdb, only in-frame clones are kept and a portion is missing. This table has 350,000 to 400,000 clones, 70% to 90% appearing once. Sequenced material: peripheral blood, taken in a trial of Ad26.COV2.S vaccine versus placebo. These receptor sequences come from a person aged 18-65 years who received the Ad26.COV2.S COVID-19 vaccine or a placebo.

V usage is TRBV5-1 and J usage is TRBJ2-7; possible D gene TRBD2, 6 bases. CDR3 length equals 16 residues. Looked up from germline, CDR1 is SGHRS and CDR2 is YFSETQ. Trimming removed 4 bases from V and 2 bases from J, with 19 bases in between. Here the CDR3 DNA reads TGCGCCAGCAGCCCCCGATCATCAGGAGGGGCCTACGAGCAGTACTTC. Amino acids: CASSPRSSGGAYEQYF.

The chain employs TRBV15 and TRBJ2-3; D may correspond to TRBD1 or TRBD2 (5 bases each). In germline, CDR1 is LNHNV, CDR2 YYDKDF (reference sequence). This CDR3 contains 17 residues. Trimming shortened V by 2 bases and J by 0 bases, and 15 bases separated the two germline ends. DNA of the CDR3: TGTGCCACCAGCAGAAGAACAGGACTTACTAGCACAGATACGCAGTATTTT. This sequence encodes CATSRRTGLTSTDTQYF. Using reference TRBV15 and TRBJ2-3 for the parts outside the CDR3, the full variable domain is DAMVIQNPRYQVTQFGKPVTLSCSQTLNHNVMYWYQQKSSQAPKLLFHYYDKDFNNEADTPDNFQSRRPNTSFCFLDIRSPGLGDTAMYLCATSRRTGLTSTDTQYFGPGTRLTVL.

This clone was observed once. This rearrangement joins TRBV29-1 to TRBJ2-2; TRBD2 aligns across 12 bases. V lost 6 bases, J lost 0 bases, and 2 bases stayed unmatched. The CDR3 totals 15 residues. The germline CDR1 and CDR2 sequences are SQVTM and ANQGSEA. CDR3 loop: CSVTSGGSNTGELFF. The CDR3 DNA is TGCAGCGTGACTAGCGGGGGCTCGAACACCGGGGAGCTGTTTTTT.

V usage is TRBV6-5 and J usage is TRBJ1-2; TRBD1 matches at 7 bases. Unmatched junction bases numbered 9, after V lost 6 bases and J lost 5 bases. The CDR3 loop spans 14 amino acids. Germline-derived CDR1 and CDR2 are MNHEY and SVGAGI. In nucleotides, the CDR3 is TGTGCCAGCAGGGGGACAGTAACCCGATATGGCTACACCTTC. Translating gives CASRGTVTRYGYTF.

This clone occurred a few times. The chain couples TRBV2 to TRBJ1-2; weak D call: TRBD1 (5 bases). The length of the CDR3 is 14 residues. The germline V and J ends were trimmed by 3 bases and 5 bases, with 13 bases remaining between them. Germline V gene lookup returns CDR1 SNHLY and CDR2 FYNNEI. CDR3 loop: CASSDWPGQYGYTF. The DNA of the CDR3 is TGTGCCAGCAGTGATTGGCCGGGGCAGTATGGCTACACCTTC.

V gene TRBV5-5 combines with J gene TRBJ2-1; D ambiguous. This CDR3 contains 13 residues. The germline V gene has CDR1 SGHKS and CDR2 YYEKEE (reference sequence). With 0 bases removed from V and 4 bases from J, the gap between germline ends came to 5 bases. CDR3 region: CASSLVKYNEQFF. As DNA, the CDR3 is TGTGCCAGCAGCTTGGTCAAGTACAATGAGCAGTTCTTC.

This clone was seen only a few times. The genes are TRBV3-1 (or the pseudogene TRBV3-2) and TRBJ1-4, with 7 bases that match TRBD1. This CDR3 comprises 18 residues. CDR1 is LGHDT and CDR2 is YNNKEL in the germline V gene (reference sequence). V trimming: 0 bases; J trimming: 13 bases; junction bases outside the gene matches: 20. In nucleotides, the CDR3 is TGTGCCAGCAGCCAAGATCCCCCTTTCGAACCGGGTCAGGGGGGACTGTTTTTT. Its translation is CASSQDPPFEPGQGGLFF.

Turning to this clone: The same CDR3 is also encoded by other DNA sequences in this sample. The rearrangement links TRBV5-6 to TRBJ2-7; the D gene could be TRBD1 or TRBD2 (5 bases each). CDR1 SGHDT and CDR2 YYEEEE come from the germline V gene. Trimming removed 0 bases from V and 0 bases from J, with 7 bases in between. CDR3 length: 14 amino acids. The CDR3 sequence: CASSLGGSSYEQYF. As DNA, the CDR3 is TGTGCCAGCAGCTTGGGGGGGTCCTCCTACGAGCAGTACTTC.

The chain links TRBV4-1 to TRBJ1-4, with 7 bases matching TRBD1. Germline-derived CDR1 and CDR2 are MGHRA and YSYEKL. The CDR3 totals 18 residues. Trimming removed 0 bases from V and 3 bases from J; junction bases left unmatched: 10. Here the CDR3 reads CASSQELTGSVSNEKLFF. Written as DNA, the CDR3 is TGCGCCAGCAGCCAAGAGTTGACAGGGTCTGTATCTAATGAAAAACTGTTTTTT.

J is TRBJ1-5 and V is TRBV4-1, with D maybe TRBD1 (6 bases). The length of the CDR3 is 14 residues. The V gene's germline CDR1 is MGHRA and CDR2 YSYEKL. V was trimmed by 0 bases and J by 5 bases, leaving 8 bases between them. The CDR3 region has the DNA TGCGCCAGCAGCCAAGACAGGGGTGATCAGCCCCAGCATTTT. Translating gives CASSQDRGDQPQHF.

CDR3 residues: CASSIRGPNTEAFF. The CDR3 bases are TGTGCCAGTAGTATCAGGGGCCCGAACACTGAAGCTTTCTTT. The chain combines TRBV19 with TRBJ1-1; TRBD1 might be the D (6 bases). The V gene's germline CDR1 is LNHDA and CDR2 SQIVND (reference sequence). Trimming removed 3 bases at V and 1 base at J, with 9 bases between. This CDR3 is built from 14 residues.

The chain links TRBV30 to TRBJ2-3, with TRBD2 as a possible D gene (7 bases). The CDR3 covers 16 residues. V was clipped by 3 bases and J by 3 bases, with 19 bases between them. In germline, CDR1 is GTSNPN, CDR2 SVGIG (reference sequence). CDR3 DNA: TGTGCCTGGAGATTACAAGGGGGGGCTTGGACAGATACGCAGTATTTT. It translates to CAWRLQGGAWTDTQYF.

V and J are TRBV2 and TRBJ1-1; D perhaps matches TRBD1 (6 bases). This CDR3 comprises 11 residues. Germline CDR1 and CDR2: SNHLY and FYNNEI. The CDR3 DNA sequence: TGTGGATTTACTGGGGGGCCTGAAGCTTTCTTT. Its translation is CGFTGGPEAFF. Together with reference TRBV2 and TRBJ1-1, the CDR3 gives the full variable domain: EPEVTQTPSHQVTQMGQEVILRCVPISNHLYFYWYRQILGQKVEFLVSFYNNEISEKSEIFDDQFSVERPDGSNFTLKIRSTKLEDSAMYFCGFTGGPEAFFGQGTRLTVV.

This clone was seen only once. The chain links TRBV30 to TRBJ2-3; no reliable D call. Trimming pared 0 bases from V and 2 bases from J, leaving 6 bases between. The CDR3 runs 13 residues. The V gene's germline CDR1 is GTSNPN and CDR2 SVGIG (reference sequence). The CDR3 region has the DNA TGTGCCTGGAGTGTTGGGGTCACAGATACGCAGTATTTT. This codes for CAWSVGVTDTQYF.

The chain links TRBV25-1 to TRBJ1-3, with TRBD1 as a possible D gene (6 bases). CDR1 and CDR2 from the germline V gene are MGHDK and SYGVNS. The V gene lost 3 bases and the J gene lost 0 bases, with 9 bases spanning the gap. CDR3 length equals 15 residues. The CDR3 loop is CASSDLGGSGNTIYF. CDR3 bases: TGTGCCAGCAGTGACTTAGGGGGCTCTGGAAACACCATATATTTT.

This clone showed up just a few times. The gene calls are TRBV5-1 and TRBJ2-3; possible D gene TRBD2, 5 bases. Deletions cut 3 bases from V and 2 bases from J, with 10 bases between. CDR3 size: 14 residues. Looked up from germline, CDR1 is SGHRS and CDR2 is YFSETQ. The CDR3 nucleotides are TGCGCCAGCAGCTACGGGGAATACACAGATACGCAGTATTTT. This codes for CASSYGEYTDTQYF.

V gene TRBV30 combines with J gene TRBJ2-7; 9 bases match TRBD2. The CDR3 is 13 amino acids. The germline V gene encodes CDR1 GTSNPN and CDR2 SVGIG (reference sequence). With V trimmed by 3 bases and J by 3 bases, 3 bases remained unmatched. In DNA form, the CDR3 reads TGTGCCTGGAGCGCGGGGGGGAGCTACGAGCAGTACTTC. It encodes CAWSAGGSYEQYF.

The rearrangement joins TRBV19 to TRBJ2-7; a possible D gene is TRBD1 (6 bases). The V gene's germline CDR1 is LNHDA and CDR2 SQIVND (reference sequence). The V and J ends lost 6 bases and 6 bases respectively, with 15 bases between them. The CDR3 runs to 13 residues. The CDR3 is CASSMRGSSEQYF. DNA of the CDR3: TGTGCCAGTAGCATGAGGGGGAGCAGCGAGCAGTACTTC.

The chain uses TRBV7-9 and TRBJ1-2, with 8 bases that match TRBD1. CDR1 and CDR2 from the germline V gene are SEHNR and FQNEAQ (reference sequence). The CDR3 sequence is 13 residues long. V was pared by 3 bases and J by 3 bases, with 0 bases of the junction left unmatched. In nucleotides, the CDR3 is TGTGCCAGCAGCTTGACAGGGGACTATGGCTACACCTTC. Translating it yields CASSLTGDYGYTF. Combining the CDR3 with reference TRBV7-9 and TRBJ1-2 gives the whole variable domain DTGVSQNPRHKITKRGQNVTFRCDPISEHNRLYWYRQTLGQGPEFLTYFQNEAQLEKSRLLSDRFSAERPKGSFSTLEIQRTEQGDSAMYLCASSLTGDYGYTFGSGTRLTVV.

V gene TRBV5-5 combines with J gene TRBJ1-5, with 7 bases that match TRBD1. V shed 3 bases and J 9 bases; nucleotides not matched to a gene: 6. CDR1 and CDR2 from the germline V gene are SGHKS and YYEKEE (reference sequence). The CDR3 spans 13 residues. CDR3 residues: CASSWDSVGPQHF. The CDR3 DNA sequence: TGTGCCAGCAGCTGGGACAGCGTAGGGCCCCAGCATTTT.

This chain connects TRBV5-1 to TRBJ1-6; no reliable D call. The length of the CDR3 is 16 residues. The germline gives CDR1 SGHRS, CDR2 YFSETQ. The V end was cut by 4 bases, the J end by 7 bases, with 18 bases between. The CDR3 sequence is CASSTEGGRKNSPLHF. The CDR3 bases are TGCGCCAGCAGCACGGAGGGTGGCAGGAAAAATTCACCCCTCCACTTT.

The gene calls are TRBV11-2 and TRBJ1-1; D remains unclear. CDR1 and CDR2 (germline): SGHAT, FQNNGV. The CDR3 is made up of 13 amino acids. Between the trimmed V and J ends, which lost 1 base and 2 bases, there was a span of 5 bases. CDR3 region: CASSLGANTEAFF. The CDR3 nucleotides read TGTGCCAGCAGCTTAGGGGCCAACACTGAAGCTTTCTTT.

The chain joins TRBV5-1 to TRBJ2-2; 7 bases agree with TRBD1. The length of the CDR3 is 16 residues. Germline CDR1 reads SGHRS; CDR2 reads YFSETQ. Losses at the gene ends were 4 bases for V and 4 bases for J; bases not matched to a gene: 10. DNA for the CDR3: TGCGCCAGCAGCCCGGCGAGGGGGCTAGGCACCGGGGAGCTGTTTTTT. It specifies CASSPARGLGTGELFF.

This chain links TRBV11-2 with TRBJ2-7; 7 bases are a match to TRBD1. Germline lookup yields CDR1 SGHAT and CDR2 FQNNGV. V lost 5 bases and J lost 5; bases outside the gene matches: 15. This CDR3 is 16 amino acids long. The CDR3 is CASSRTGQPFTNEQYF. The CDR3 DNA sequence: TGTGCCAGCAGCCGTACGGGACAGCCGTTTACTAACGAGCAGTACTTC. Using reference TRBV11-2 and TRBJ2-7 for the parts outside the CDR3, the full variable domain is EAGVAQSPRYKIIEKRQSVAFWCNPISGHATLYWYQQILGQGPKLLIQFQNNGVVDDSQLPKDRFSAERLKGVDSTLKIQPAKLEDSAVYLCASSRTGQPFTNEQYFGPGTRLTVT.

This clone has just one count. The chain couples TRBV15 to TRBJ2-1, with 7 bases fitting TRBD2. This CDR3 comprises 17 residues. Losses at the gene ends were 6 bases for V and 3 bases for J; bases not matched to a gene: 14. CDR1 and CDR2 from the germline V gene are LNHNV and YYDKDF (reference sequence). This chain's CDR3 is CATRKNRGEEDYNEQFF. The CDR3 DNA sequence: TGTGCCACCAGGAAAAACCGGGGGGAAGAAGACTACAATGAGCAGTTCTTC.

The chain joins TRBV5-8 to TRBJ2-7; possible D gene TRBD2, 6 bases. The V end lost 3 bases, the J end lost 5 bases, and 15 bases lay between the germline ends. Germline V gene data show CDR1 as SGHTS and CDR2 as YDEGEE. The CDR3 is 14 amino acids. DNA for the CDR3: TGTGCCAGCAGCTCACCGGGGGTTCTGGACGAGCAGTACTTC. Its translation: CASSSPGVLDEQYF.

The rearrangement joins TRBV10-1 to TRBJ2-2, with no clear D. The germline CDR1 and CDR2 sequences are WNHNN and SYGVQD (reference sequence). The V gene lost 4 bases and the J gene lost 6 bases, with 9 bases spanning the gap. The CDR3 has 13 amino acids. Here the CDR3 DNA reads TGCGCCAGCAGTGCTTCGCCCCCCGGGGAGCTGTTTTTT. Protein: CASSASPPGELFF.

This clone was recorded a few times. The chain is built from TRBV5-1 and TRBJ1-2, with 10 bases matching TRBD1. CDR1 and CDR2 from the germline V gene are SGHRS and YFSETQ. The CDR3 loop spans 16 amino acids. V shed 3 bases, J shed 2 bases, and the junction held 7 bases outside the gene matches. The CDR3 loop is CASSSSRDRGNYGYTF. The CDR3 DNA sequence: TGCGCCAGCAGCTCGTCCCGGGACAGGGGAAACTATGGCTACACCTTC.

This rearrangement joins TRBV5-1 to TRBJ2-1; 10 positions agree with TRBD2. The CDR3 runs 14 residues. The V gene end was trimmed by 5 bases and the J gene end by 6 bases; junction bases not matched to a gene: 5. In germline, CDR1 is SGHRS, CDR2 YFSETQ. In DNA, the CDR3 is TGCGCCAGCAGTCCTAGCGGGGGTCTCAATGAGCAGTTCTTC. It translates to CASSPSGGLNEQFF.